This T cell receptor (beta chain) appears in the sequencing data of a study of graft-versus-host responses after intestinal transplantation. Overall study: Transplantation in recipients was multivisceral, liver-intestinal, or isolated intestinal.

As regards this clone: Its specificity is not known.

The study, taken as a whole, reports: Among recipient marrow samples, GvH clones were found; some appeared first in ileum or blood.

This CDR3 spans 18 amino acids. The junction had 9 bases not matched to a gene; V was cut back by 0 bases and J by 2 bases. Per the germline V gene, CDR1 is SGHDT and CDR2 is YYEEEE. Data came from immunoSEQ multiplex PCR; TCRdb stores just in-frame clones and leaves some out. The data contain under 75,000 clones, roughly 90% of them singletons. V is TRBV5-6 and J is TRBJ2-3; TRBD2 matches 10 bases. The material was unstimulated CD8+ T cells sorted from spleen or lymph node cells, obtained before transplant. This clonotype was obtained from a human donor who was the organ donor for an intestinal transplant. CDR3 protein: CASSLELAGYQDTDTQYF. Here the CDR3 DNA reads TGTGCCAGCAGCTTGGAACTAGCGGGGTATCAAGACACAGATACGCAGTATTTT.